The source of this TCR beta chain is a study of T-cell memory formation after mild COVID-19. J gave up 4 bases and V 3 bases, and 4 bases lay outside the gene matches. Germline values: CDR1 ENHRY, CDR2 SYGVKD. The CDR3 is 16 residues long. This clonotype has ten or more counts. What it binds is unknown. Study results and caveats: The finding that pre-infection memory included some responding clones suggested that cross-reactive memory joined. Confirmation was lacking for SARS-CoV-2 specificity of second-wave clones that peaked on day 37.

Via MiXCR, TCRdb re-called the 5' RACE reads, giving one row per CDR3 protein. The data contain about 150,000 distinct CDR3 sequences, roughly 14% of them singletons. The chain recombines TRBV10-3 with TRBJ2-1; 12 nucleotides align to TRBD2. The sample consisted of PBMCs or a T cell subset sorted from them (not recorded which). The clonotype comes from an adult woman who had mild COVID-19 (a few samples of this study predate the infection). Cell type and time point are not known. CDR3 sequence: CAISDPLAGGYNEQFF. CDR3 sequence (DNA): TGTGCCATCAGTGACCCACTAGCGGGAGGATACAATGAGCAGTTCTTC.